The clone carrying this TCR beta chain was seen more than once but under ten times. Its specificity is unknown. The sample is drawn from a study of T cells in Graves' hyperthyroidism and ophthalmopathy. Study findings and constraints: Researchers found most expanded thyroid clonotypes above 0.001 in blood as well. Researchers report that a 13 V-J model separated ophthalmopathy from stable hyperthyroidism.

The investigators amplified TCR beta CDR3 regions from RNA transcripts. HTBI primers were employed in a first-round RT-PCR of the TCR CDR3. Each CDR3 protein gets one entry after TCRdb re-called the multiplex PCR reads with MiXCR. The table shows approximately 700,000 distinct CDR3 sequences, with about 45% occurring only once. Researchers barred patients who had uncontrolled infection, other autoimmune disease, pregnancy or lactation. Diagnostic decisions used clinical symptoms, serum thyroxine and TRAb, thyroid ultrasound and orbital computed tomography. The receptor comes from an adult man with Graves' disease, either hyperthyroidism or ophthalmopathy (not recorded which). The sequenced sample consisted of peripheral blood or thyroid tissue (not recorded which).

The CDR3, as DNA: TGTGCCAGCAGTTACTCGACAGGGGGTGGAACTGAAGCTTTCTTT. Translated: CASSYSTGGGTEAFF. The rearrangement uses TRBV6-5 and TRBJ1-1, with TRBD1 identical over 9 bases. The ends lost 0 bases at V and 5 bases at J; junction bases unmatched: 4. Germline CDR1 MNHEY, CDR2 SVGAGI. This CDR3 has 15 amino acids.